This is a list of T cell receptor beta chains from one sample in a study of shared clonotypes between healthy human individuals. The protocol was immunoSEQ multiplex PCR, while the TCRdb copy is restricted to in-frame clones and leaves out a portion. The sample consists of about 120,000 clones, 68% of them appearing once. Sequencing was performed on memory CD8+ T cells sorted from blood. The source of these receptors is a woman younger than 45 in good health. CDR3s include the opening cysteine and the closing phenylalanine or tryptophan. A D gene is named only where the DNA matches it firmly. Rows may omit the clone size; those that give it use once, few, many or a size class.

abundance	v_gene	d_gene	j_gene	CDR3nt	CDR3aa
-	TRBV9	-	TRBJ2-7	TGTGCCAGCAGCGTAGCAGGGAGCGTCGGCGAGCAGTACTTC	CASSVAGSVGEQYF
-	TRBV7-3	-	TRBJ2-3	TGTGCCAGCAGCTCCGGGACTGCCACAGATACGCAGTATTTT	CASSSGTATDTQYF
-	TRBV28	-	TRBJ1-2	TGTGCCAGCTCACTCTTTCAAGGCTATGGCTACACCTTC	CASSLFQGYGYTF
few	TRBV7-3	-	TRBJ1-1	TGTGCCAGCAGCTTAAATGGCAAGACGAACACTGAAGCTTTCTTT	CASSLNGKTNTEAFF
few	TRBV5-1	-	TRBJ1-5	TGCGCCAGCAGCCGGGGGAGTGGAGATCAGCCCCAGCATTTT	CASSRGSGDQPQHF
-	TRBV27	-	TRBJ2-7	TGTGCCAGCAGTGCCATCAGCCGGGATTTCACCTACGAGCAGTACTTC	CASSAISRDFTYEQYF
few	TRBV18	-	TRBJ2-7	TGTGCCAGCTCACCCCAAGCCCCACAGGGATCCTACGAGCAGTACTTC	CASSPQAPQGSYEQYF
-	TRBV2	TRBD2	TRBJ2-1	TGTGCCAGCAGTAAGGGGCTAGCGGACTACAATGAGCAGTTCTTC	CASSKGLADYNEQFF
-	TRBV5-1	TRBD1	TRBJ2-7	TGCGCCAGCAGTCCCGGGACAGGGTCTATCGGGCAGTACTTC	CASSPGTGSIGQYF
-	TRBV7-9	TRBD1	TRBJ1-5	TGTGCCAGCAGCCCACAGGGGGCGGGCAATCAGCCCCAGCATTTT	CASSPQGAGNQPQHF
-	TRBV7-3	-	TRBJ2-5	TGTGCCAGCAGCTTAAGGGTTCGAGAGACCCAGTACTTC	CASSLRVRETQYF
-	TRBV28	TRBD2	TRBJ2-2	TGTGCCAGCAGTTCCTATAGCGGGATGAACACCGGGGAGCTGTTTTTT	CASSSYSGMNTGELFF
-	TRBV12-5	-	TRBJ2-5	TGTGCTAGTGGTTTGGAGACGGAGACCCAGTACTTC	CASGLETETQYF
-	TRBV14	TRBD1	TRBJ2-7	TGTGCCAGCAGCCATTGGACAGGGGGCCTCGAGCAGTACTTC	CASSHWTGGLEQYF
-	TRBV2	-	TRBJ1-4	TGTGCCAGCTCTTTTTCGACGATTAATGAAAAACTGTTTTTT	CASSFSTINEKLFF
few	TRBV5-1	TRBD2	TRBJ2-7	TGCGCCAGCAAACCCGAGCGGGAGGGCTACGAGCAGTACTTC	CASKPEREGYEQYF
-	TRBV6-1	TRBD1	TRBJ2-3	TGTGCCGGGCACAGGGGGGACACAGATACGCAGTATTTT	CAGHRGDTDTQYF
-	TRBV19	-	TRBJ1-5	TGTGCCAGTAGGGGGACACTCACCAATCAGCCCCAGCATTTT	CASRGTLTNQPQHF
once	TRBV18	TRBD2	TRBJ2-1	TGTGCCAGCTCACCACTCGGACTAGCATCCCATGAGCAGTTCTTC	CASSPLGLASHEQFF
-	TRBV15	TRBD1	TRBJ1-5	TGTGCCACCAGCAGCCGGACAGGGATAATGCAGCCCCAGCATTTT	CATSSRTGIMQPQHF
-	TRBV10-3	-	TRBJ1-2	TGTGCCATCAGGGGAGGGCGGGAGACGGGATATGGCTACACCTTC	CAIRGGRETGYGYTF
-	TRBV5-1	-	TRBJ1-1	TGCGCCAGCTCTTTAACCCCCTTGGACAGATTGAACACTGAAGCTTTCTTT	CASSLTPLDRLNTEAFF
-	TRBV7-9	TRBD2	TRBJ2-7	TGTGCCAGCAGCTTTGCCCCCGGGGGGGCCTACGAGCAGTACTTC	CASSFAPGGAYEQYF
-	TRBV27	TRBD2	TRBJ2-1	TGTGCCAGCATCCCCTTTAATTCGGGAGGGAGCTCCTACAATGAGCAGTTCTTC	CASIPFNSGGSSYNEQFF
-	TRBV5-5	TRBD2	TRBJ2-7	TGTGCCAGCAGAGGGCCTCCTAGCGGAGTGTACGAGCAGTACTTC	CASRGPPSGVYEQYF
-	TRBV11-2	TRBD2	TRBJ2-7	TGTGCCAGCAGCTTGACTAGCAACTACGAGCAGTACTTC	CASSLTSNYEQYF
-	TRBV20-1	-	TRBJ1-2	TGCAGTGCTCGGACGGGCTATGGCTACACCTTC	CSARTGYGYTF
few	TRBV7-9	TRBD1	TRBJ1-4	TGTGCCAGCAGCTTGGCGACAGGGGGCTTCTCTAATGAAAAACTGTTTTTT	CASSLATGGFSNEKLFF
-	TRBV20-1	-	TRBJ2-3	TGCAGTGCTAACGACAGATATACGCAGTATTTT	CSANDRYTQYF
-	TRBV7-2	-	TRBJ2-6	TGTGCCAGCAGCGGTGGGTCGAGACGACAAAGTCGGGCCAACGTCCTGACTTTC	CASSGGSRRQSRANVLTF
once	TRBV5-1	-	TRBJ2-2	TGCGCCAGCAGCTTGCAGACAGCCTACACCGGGGAGCTGTTTTTT	CASSLQTAYTGELFF
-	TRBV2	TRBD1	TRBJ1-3	TGTGCCAGTAACAGGGGCTCTGGAAACACCATATATTTT	CASNRGSGNTIYF
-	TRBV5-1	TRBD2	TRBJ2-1	TGCGCCAGCAGCTTGCACCCGGGACTAGCGGGAGTCGCCAATGAGCAGTTCTTC	CASSLHPGLAGVANEQFF
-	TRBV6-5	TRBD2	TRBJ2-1	TGTGCCAGCACCGGGACTAGTGTGTTGGGTGAGCAGTTCTTC	CASTGTSVLGEQFF
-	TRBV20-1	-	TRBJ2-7	TGCAGTGCTTTGAGGCCCTACGAGCAGTACTTC	CSALRPYEQYF
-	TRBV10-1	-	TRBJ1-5	TGCGCCAGCAGTGAGTATAGCAATCAGCCCCAGCATTTT	CASSEYSNQPQHF
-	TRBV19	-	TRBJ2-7	TGTGCCAGTAGCGAGGGGGGTTCCGAGCAGTACTTC	CASSEGGSEQYF
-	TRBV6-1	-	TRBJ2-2	TGTGCCAGCAGTGAATTTGTGAGAGCCGGGGAGCTGTTTTTT	CASSEFVRAGELFF
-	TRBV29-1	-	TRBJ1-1	TGCAGCGTCAACACAGGGCTAGCTTTCTTT	CSVNTGLAFF
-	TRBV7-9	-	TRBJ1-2	TGTGCCAGCAGCAGGGGCGTCTATGGCTACACCTTC	CASSRGVYGYTF
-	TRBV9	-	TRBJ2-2	TGTGCCAGCAGCGTACAGGGAATCGGGGAGCTGTTTTTT	CASSVQGIGELFF
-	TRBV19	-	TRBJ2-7	TGTGCCAGTAGTCTAGACAGTTCCTACGAGCAGTACTTC	CASSLDSSYEQYF
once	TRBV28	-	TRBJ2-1	TGTGCCAGCAGGCAACAGCGCGATGAGCAGTTCTTC	CASRQQRDEQFF
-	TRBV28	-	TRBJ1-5	TGTGCCAGCACCGTGGTCAGGGGAGAAGGACAGCCCCAGCATTTT	CASTVVRGEGQPQHF
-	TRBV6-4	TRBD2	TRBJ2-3	TGTGCCAGCGCCTTACTAGCGGATTCCACAGATACGCAGTATTTT	CASALLADSTDTQYF